This TCR beta chain comes out of a study of T cells in Graves' hyperthyroidism and ophthalmopathy. The source material, RNA transcripts, was used to amplify TCR beta CDR3 regions. TCR CDR3 regions were first amplified by RT-PCR with HTBI primers. TCRdb reprocessed the multiplex PCR reads with MiXCR, giving one entry per CDR3 protein. The sample lists roughly 570,000 distinct CDR3 sequences, roughly 50% occurring once. The CDR3 consists of 13 residues. V was trimmed by 6 bases and J by 2 bases, leaving 10 bases between them. Germline loops: CDR1 SNHLY, CDR2 FYNNEI. Points from the study as a whole: A model using 13 V-J features told ophthalmopathy apart from stable hyperthyroidism. Most clonotypes expanded in thyroid above 0.001 were likewise present in blood.

This clonotype occurred many times. No antigen is known for it. The receptor comes from an adult woman with Graves' disease, either hyperthyroidism or ophthalmopathy (not recorded which). The rearrangement joins TRBV2 to TRBJ2-5; D is unclear. The sample was peripheral blood or thyroid tissue (not recorded which). The CDR3 protein is CASSVNIQETQYF. The CDR3 region has the DNA TGTGCCAGCAGCGTAAATATACAAGAGACCCAGTACTTC.